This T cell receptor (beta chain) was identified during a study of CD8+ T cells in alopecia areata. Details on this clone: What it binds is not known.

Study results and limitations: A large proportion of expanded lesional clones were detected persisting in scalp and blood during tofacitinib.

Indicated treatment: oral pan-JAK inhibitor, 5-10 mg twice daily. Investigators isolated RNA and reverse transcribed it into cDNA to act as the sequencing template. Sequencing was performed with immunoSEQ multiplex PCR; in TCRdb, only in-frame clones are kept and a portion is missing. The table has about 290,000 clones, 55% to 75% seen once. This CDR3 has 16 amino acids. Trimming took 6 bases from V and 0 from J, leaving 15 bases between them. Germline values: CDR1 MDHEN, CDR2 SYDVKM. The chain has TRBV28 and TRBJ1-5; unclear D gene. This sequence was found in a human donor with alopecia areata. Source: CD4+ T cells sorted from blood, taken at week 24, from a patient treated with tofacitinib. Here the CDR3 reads CASRPVRPYSNQPQHF. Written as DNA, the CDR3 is TGTGCCAGCAGGCCGGTGAGGCCCTATAGCAATCAGCCCCAGCATTTT.